The 12 T cell receptor beta chains below were found in one sample sequenced in a study of blood T cell repertoires in COVID-19. TCRdb's table, derived via immunoSEQ multiplex PCR, lists solely in-frame clones and lacks some. The sample comprises approximately 490,000 clones, less than 90% of which are singletons, and 7% to 10% rests with the top ten. Sequences were obtained from PBMCs or T cells enriched from blood (not recorded which). These receptors were collected from a woman aged 60 to 75 who had recovered from COVID-19.

The chain couples TRBV4-1 to TRBJ1-2; D remains ambiguous. Trimming took 0 bases from V and 4 from J, leaving 27 bases between them. The germline gives CDR1 MGHRA, CDR2 YSYEKL. The CDR3 totals 20 residues. The CDR3 DNA follows: TGCGCCAGCAGCCAAGATGGGTTTACGTATCGGAGTGTTACTTTCTATGGCTACACCTTC. Translation: CASSQDGFTYRSVTFYGYTF.

This clone was seen only once. The V call is TRBV19, the J call TRBJ1-2; 7 bases are a match to TRBD1. Per the germline V gene, CDR1 is LNHDA and CDR2 is SQIVND (reference sequence). The J segment lost 2 bases and the V segment lost 8 bases, leaving 5 bases of the junction unmatched. This CDR3 region has 13 residues. The CDR3 spells CASAYRGNYGYTF. In DNA, the CDR3 is TGTGCCAGTGCTTACAGGGGAAACTATGGCTACACCTTC.

The V gene is TRBV7-2, the J gene TRBJ1-3, with D tentatively TRBD1 (5 bases). V was shortened by 5 bases and J by 0 bases, with 14 bases between the two germline ends. Per germline, CDR1 SGHTA and CDR2 FQGNSA. CDR3 size: 16 residues. DNA of the CDR3: TGTGCCAGCAGCCTGGTGGGGAGGGGCTCTGGAAACACCATATATTTT. Amino acid sequence: CASSLVGRGSGNTIYF. Combining the CDR3 with reference TRBV7-2 and TRBJ1-3 gives the whole variable domain GAGVSQSPSNKVTEKGKDVELRCDPISGHTALYWYRQSLGQGLEFLIYFQGNSAPDKSGLPSDRFSAERTGGSVSTLTIQRTQQEDSAVYLCASSLVGRGSGNTIYFGEGSWLTVV.

V gene TRBV18 combines with J gene TRBJ2-1; D is perhaps TRBD2 (6 bases). The length of the CDR3 is 16 residues. V was shortened by 0 bases and J by 6 bases, with 15 bases between the two germline ends. The V gene's germline CDR1 is KGHSH and CDR2 LQKENI. The CDR3 protein is CASSPPRTTSPNEQFF. The CDR3 DNA reads as TGTGCCAGCTCACCACCGAGGACGACTAGTCCCAATGAGCAGTTCTTC. Looking up the rest from reference TRBV18 and TRBJ2-1 gives the full variable domain: NAGVMQNPRHLVRRRGQEARLRCSPMKGHSHVYWYRQLPEEGLKFMVYLQKENIIDESGMPKERFSAEFPKEGPSILRIQQVVRGDSAAYFCASSPPRTTSPNEQFFGPGTRLTVL.

This clone was counted only a few times. The genes are TRBV11-3 and TRBJ2-1, with a tentative D call TRBD2 (7 bases). Looked up from germline, CDR1 is SGHNT and CDR2 is YENEEA. The length of the CDR3 is 15 residues. The V end was cut by 2 bases, the J end by 5 bases, with 13 bases between. In DNA, the CDR3 is TGTGCCAGCAGCTTACCGGGGGGCGCCCACAATGAGCAGTTCTTC. The encoded protein is CASSLPGGAHNEQFF.

V is TRBV30 and J is TRBJ1-1; no firm D call. CDR3 length equals 12 residues. V lost 0 bases and J 8 bases, leaving 10 bases between the germline ends. Germline V CDR1 and CDR2: GTSNPN, SVGIG (reference sequence). Written as DNA, the CDR3 is TGTGCCTGGAGTGTGGGAGACTGGGAAGCTTTCTTT. Amino acids: CAWSVGDWEAFF.

This chain uses TRBV5-1 with TRBJ2-5; TRBD1 matches 8 bases. CDR3 length equals 14 residues. V was clipped by 4 bases and J by 2 bases; unmatched bases: 4. Germline values: CDR1 SGHRS, CDR2 YFSETQ. CDR3 DNA: TGCGCCAGCAGCAATGGACAGGGACAAGAGACCCAGTACTTC. It is translated as CASSNGQGQETQYF.

The V gene is TRBV6-5, the J gene TRBJ2-1; TRBD1 is a possible D gene (6 bases). The V end was cut by 7 bases, the J end by 2 bases, with 15 bases between. Per germline, CDR1 MNHEY and CDR2 SVGAGI. There are 15 residues in the CDR3. As DNA, the CDR3 is TGTGCCAGCACGAGGCAGGGGAGCCCCTACAATGAGCAGTTCTTC. It specifies CASTRQGSPYNEQFF.

The chain links TRBV5-4 to TRBJ2-5, with a tentative D call TRBD1 (6 bases). V gave up 3 bases and J gave up 5 bases, with 14 bases separating them. Germline lookup yields CDR1 SGHNT and CDR2 YYREEE (reference sequence). The CDR3 has 14 amino acids. This CDR3 reads CASSSPTGGETQYF. The CDR3 DNA reads TGTGCCAGCAGCTCCCCGACAGGCGGGGAGACCCAGTACTTC.

This chain joins TRBV27 and TRBJ2-3, with D perhaps TRBD2 (6 bases). Germline CDR1 and CDR2: MNHEY and SMNVEV (reference sequence). CDR3 length equals 14 residues. V was pared by 3 bases and J by 1 base, with 8 bases between. This CDR3 is CASSFPGGTDTQYF. In DNA form, the CDR3 reads TGTGCCAGCAGTTTCCCGGGGGGCACAGATACGCAGTATTTT.

The chain combines TRBV9 with TRBJ2-7; 9 nucleotides align to TRBD1. The CDR3 runs 15 residues. Germline V gene sequence: CDR1 SGDLS, CDR2 YYNGEE. V shed 5 bases, J shed 5 bases, and the junction held 11 bases outside the gene matches. The CDR3 bases are TGTGCCAGCAGTCCACCGGGACAGGGAATCAACGAGCAGTACTTC. As protein: CASSPPGQGINEQYF.

In DNA form, the CDR3 reads TGTGCCAGCAGTCCTCGACAGGGGGCGCGACCTACCTACGAGCAGTACGTC. Translated, it gives CASSPRQGARPTYEQYV. The chain couples TRBV27 to TRBJ2-7, with 10 bases matching TRBD1. The V gene's germline CDR1 is MNHEY and CDR2 SMNVEV (reference sequence). Trimming took 5 bases from V and 2 from J; bases not matched to a gene: 12. CDR3 length: 17 residues.